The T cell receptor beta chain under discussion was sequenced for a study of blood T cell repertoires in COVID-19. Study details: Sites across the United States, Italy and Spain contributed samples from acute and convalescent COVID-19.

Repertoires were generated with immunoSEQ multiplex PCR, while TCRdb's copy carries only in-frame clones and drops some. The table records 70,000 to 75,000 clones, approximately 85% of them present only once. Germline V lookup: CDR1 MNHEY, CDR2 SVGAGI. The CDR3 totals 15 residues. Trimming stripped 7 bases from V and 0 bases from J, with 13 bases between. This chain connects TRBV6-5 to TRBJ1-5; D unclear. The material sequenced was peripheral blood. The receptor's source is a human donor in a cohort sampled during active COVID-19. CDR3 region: CASIRGTYSNQPQHF. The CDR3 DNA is TGTGCCAGCATCCGAGGTACCTATAGCAATCAGCCCCAGCATTTT.